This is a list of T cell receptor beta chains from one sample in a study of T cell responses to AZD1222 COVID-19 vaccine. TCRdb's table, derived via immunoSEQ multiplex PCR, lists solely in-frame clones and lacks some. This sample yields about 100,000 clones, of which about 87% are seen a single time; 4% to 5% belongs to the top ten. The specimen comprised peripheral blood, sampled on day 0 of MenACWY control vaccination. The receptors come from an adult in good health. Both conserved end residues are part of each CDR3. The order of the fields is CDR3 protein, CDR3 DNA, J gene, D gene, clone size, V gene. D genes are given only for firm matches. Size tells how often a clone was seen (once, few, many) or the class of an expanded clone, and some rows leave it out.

CASSSRGTKNIQYF	TGTGCCAGCAGTTCCCGGGGAACCAAAAACATTCAGTACTTC	TRBJ2-4	NA	few	TRBV6-2/TRBV6-3
CASSPRLAGGEAEQFF	TGCGCCAGCAGCCCACGACTAGCGGGAGGGGAGGCGGAGCAGTTCTTC	TRBJ2-1	TRBD2	once	TRBV5-1
CASSDYARNSNQPQHF	TGTGCCAGCAGTGACTACGCGAGAAATAGCAATCAGCCCCAGCATTTT	TRBJ1-5	NA	NA	TRBV6-4
CAIKGTSGRAPSEQYF	TGTGCCATCAAGGGGACTAGCGGGAGGGCACCCTCGGAGCAGTACTTC	TRBJ2-7	TRBD2	NA	TRBV10-3
CASTGQVNQPQHF	TGTGCCAGCACCGGACAGGTGAATCAGCCCCAGCATTTT	TRBJ1-5	TRBD1	NA	TRBV12-3/TRBV12-4
CASSPSGGRRGMYEQYF	TGTGCCAGCTCACCGTCAGGGGGCCGCCGAGGGATGTACGAGCAGTACTTC	TRBJ2-7	TRBD1	NA	TRBV18
CASSASRAGSSSPLHF	TGTGCCAGTAGTGCCTCGAGGGCAGGCTCGAGCTCACCCCTCCACTTT	TRBJ1-6	NA	NA	TRBV19
CASSYADRGRANTEAFF	TGTGCCAGCAGTTACGCGGACAGGGGCAGGGCGAACACTGAAGCTTTCTTT	TRBJ1-1	TRBD1	once	TRBV6-8
CASIRGTSSYEQYF	TGTGCCAGCATTCGGGGCACGAGCTCCTACGAGCAGTACTTC	TRBJ2-7	NA	NA	TRBV28
CASSRPEGLKLTYEQYF	TGTGCCAGTAGCCGGCCGGAGGGGCTCAAATTAACCTACGAGCAGTACTTC	TRBJ2-7	NA	NA	TRBV19
CASSPNQGAGYGYTF	TGTGCCAGCAGCCCGAACCAGGGGGCGGGCTATGGCTACACCTTC	TRBJ1-2	TRBD1	NA	TRBV7-3
CASSSGDRGRVVETQYF	TGTGCCAGCAGCTCCGGGGACAGGGGGCGCGTAGTGGAGACCCAGTACTTC	TRBJ2-5	TRBD1	NA	TRBV9
CASSHTGGSETQYF	TGTGCCAGTAGTCATACCGGGGGGTCAGAGACCCAGTACTTC	TRBJ2-5	TRBD2	few	TRBV19
CASSYGPAGGTNSPLHF	TGTGCCAGCAGCTACGGTCCGGCTGGGGGGACCAATTCACCCCTCCACTTT	TRBJ1-6	NA	NA	TRBV11-2
CASSSGLAVSETQYF	TGTGCCAGCAGCTCAGGACTAGCTGTTTCAGAGACCCAGTACTTC	TRBJ2-5	TRBD2	NA	TRBV7-2
CASSPRPGTEAFF	TGTGCCAGCAGTCCCCGCCCCGGAACTGAAGCTTTCTTT	TRBJ1-1	NA	NA	TRBV6-2/TRBV6-3
CASSQGTGRAEAFF	TGCGCCAGCAGCCAAGGGACAGGGAGGGCTGAAGCTTTCTTT	TRBJ1-1	TRBD1	NA	TRBV4-3
CASSKDRGRDEQYF	TGTGCCAGCAGCAAAGACAGGGGGCGCGACGAGCAGTACTTC	TRBJ2-7	TRBD1	NA	TRBV5-5
CASSLWSQGNNEQFF	TGTGCCAGCAGTTTATGGAGTCAGGGGAACAATGAGCAGTTCTTC	TRBJ2-1	NA	NA	TRBV28
CASSQGEGEKLFF	TGCGCCAGCAGCCAGGGGGAAGGTGAAAAACTGTTTTTT	TRBJ1-4	NA	NA	TRBV4-1
CASSPGQGDSPLHF	TGTGCCAGCTCGCCGGGACAGGGGGATTCACCCCTCCACTTT	TRBJ1-6	TRBD1	NA	TRBV18
CASSGPGKRTNEKLFF	TGTGCCAGTAGTGGGCCTGGGAAGAGAACTAATGAAAAACTGTTTTTT	TRBJ1-4	NA	NA	TRBV19
CASSYSSLVPYEQYF	TGTGCCAGCAGTTACTCGTCCCTCGTACCCTACGAGCAGTACTTC	TRBJ2-7	NA	NA	TRBV6-5
CASSLSRWGNTIYF	TGTGCCAGCAGTTTATCTCGATGGGGAAACACCATATATTTT	TRBJ1-3	NA	NA	TRBV28
CAWSVGQGRQETQYF	TGTGCCTGGAGTGTGGGACAGGGGCGACAAGAGACCCAGTACTTC	TRBJ2-5	TRBD1	NA	TRBV30
CASSITGVGNQPQHF	TGTGCCAGTAGTATTACAGGGGTCGGCAATCAGCCCCAGCATTTT	TRBJ1-5	TRBD1	once	TRBV19
CASSQDSGSIPNNEQFF	TGTGCCAGCAGCCAGGACAGCGGGAGTATCCCCAACAATGAGCAGTTCTTC	TRBJ2-1	TRBD2	NA	TRBV5-4
CASSLETRGATEAFF	TGCGCCAGCAGCTTGGAGACAAGGGGGGCCACTGAAGCTTTCTTT	TRBJ1-1	NA	NA	TRBV5-1
CASSMDREAEAFF	TGTGCCAGTAGTATGGACAGGGAAGCTGAAGCTTTCTTT	TRBJ1-1	TRBD1	once	TRBV19
CASSLNPPGNSGGQYF	TGTGCCAGCAGCTTAAATCCCCCCGGTAATAGCGGGGGGCAGTATTTT	TRBJ2-3	TRBD2	NA	TRBV7-3
CASSPKQAGNQPQHF	TGTGCCAGCTCACCAAAACAGGCGGGCAATCAGCCCCAGCATTTT	TRBJ1-5	NA	NA	TRBV18
CASSPGSYEQYF	TGTGCCAGCTCACCGGGCTCCTACGAGCAGTACTTC	TRBJ2-7	NA	NA	TRBV18
CASSPRQGTYEQYF	TGTGCCAGCTCACCACGACAGGGGACCTACGAGCAGTACTTC	TRBJ2-7	TRBD1	NA	TRBV18
CASSPKGHRAYGYTF	TGTGCCAGCAGCCCCAAAGGACATCGGGCATATGGCTACACCTTC	TRBJ1-2	NA	NA	TRBV3-1/TRBV3-2
CASSFSYEQYF	TGTGCCAGCAGTTTTTCCTACGAGCAGTACTTC	TRBJ2-7	NA	once	TRBV5-6
CASSPESPGYEKLFF	TGTGCCAGCAGTCCGGAAAGCCCCGGGTATGAAAAACTGTTTTTT	TRBJ1-4	NA	NA	TRBV2
CASSLERENYGYTF	TGTGCCAGCAGCTTGGAGCGGGAAAACTATGGCTACACCTTC	TRBJ1-2	NA	NA	TRBV5-6
CASSLASGSGKAEQYF	TGTGCCAGCAGCTTAGCCAGCGGGAGCGGAAAGGCCGAGCAGTACTTC	TRBJ2-7	TRBD2	NA	TRBV7-2
CASSSLGWRGGLGYTF	TGTGCCAGCAGCTCTTTGGGCTGGAGAGGGGGCCTTGGCTACACCTTC	TRBJ1-2	TRBD1	NA	TRBV5-4
CASSSQGGDSNQPQHF	TGTGCCAGCAGCTCACAGGGAGGGGATAGTAATCAGCCCCAGCATTTT	TRBJ1-5	NA	NA	TRBV7-8
CSVWDISSYEQYF	TGCAGCGTCTGGGACATTAGCTCCTACGAGCAGTACTTC	TRBJ2-7	NA	NA	TRBV29-1
CASSPGVNQPQHF	TGTGCCAGCAGTCCAGGGGTCAATCAGCCCCAGCATTTT	TRBJ1-5	NA	NA	TRBV3-1/TRBV3-2
CASSFWGTGAKNIQYF	TGCGCCAGCAGCTTTTGGGGAACTGGTGCCAAAAACATTCAGTACTTC	TRBJ2-4	NA	once	TRBV5-1
CASGKQGNTEAFF	TGTGCCAGCGGAAAACAGGGGAACACTGAAGCTTTCTTT	TRBJ1-1	NA	once	TRBV7-2
CASSQSGLAASYNEQFF	TGTGCCAGCAGCCAATCCGGTCTAGCGGCCTCCTACAATGAGCAGTTCTTC	TRBJ2-1	TRBD2	NA	TRBV3-1/TRBV3-2
CASSIADEKLFF	TGTGCCAGTAGTATAGCGGATGAAAAACTGTTTTTT	TRBJ1-4	NA	NA	TRBV19
CASSLNRGDSPLHF	TGTGCCAGCAGCTTGAACAGGGGGGATTCACCCCTCCACTTT	TRBJ1-6	TRBD1	NA	TRBV5-6
CASSPLMGIRAYEQYF	TGTGCCAGCAGCCCCCTCATGGGTATTCGGGCCTACGAGCAGTACTTC	TRBJ2-7	NA	NA	TRBV7-9
CASTYGAQGETEAFF	TGTGCCAGCACCTACGGGGCTCAAGGTGAGACTGAAGCTTTCTTT	TRBJ1-1	NA	once	TRBV2
CASSLPGTSGTRSYNEQFF	TGTGCCAGCAGTTTACCTGGGACTAGCGGAACCCGCTCCTACAATGAGCAGTTCTTC	TRBJ2-1	TRBD2	NA	TRBV27